This T cell receptor beta chain appears in the sequencing data of a study of beta chain features in type 1 diabetes. Looking at the study overall: The study found patients and healthy donors alike in age, gender and cell yields. Sorted cells numbering under 140,000,000 were examined across all samples.

Sorting based on CD45RO/CCR7/CD25/CD127/CD95/CD27 separated CD4+ naive, central memory, regulatory and stem cell-like memory cells. Only a few counts were recorded for this clone. Its antigen is undetermined. The V and J ends lost 6 bases and 8 bases respectively, with 17 bases between them. Per the germline V gene, CDR1 is SGHAT and CDR2 is FQNNGV. CDR3 size: 13 residues. Every bit of the isolated RNA underwent reverse transcription, so sequencing read expressed TCRB transcripts. Assay: immunoSEQ multiplex PCR; the TCRdb copy retains only in-frame clones and omits some. The sample has roughly 350,000 clones; roughly a tenth are singletons. General observations from the study: Healthy donors had naive, central memory and Treg TCRB repertoires that appeared less similar than those seen among patients. A moderate, significant TCRB CDR3 shortening appeared in type 1 diabetes across four CD4+ subsets.

This receptor was taken from a man aged 25 to 40 with type 1 diabetes. The gene calls are TRBV11-2 and TRBJ2-7; tentative D call: TRBD2 (6 bases). Specimen: central memory CD4+ T cells from blood. The CDR3 loop is CASSSDGLLKQYF. The CDR3 coding sequence is TGTGCCAGCAGTTCCGATGGACTATTGAAGCAGTACTTC.